The 2 T cell receptor beta chains listed next were all sequenced from one sample in a study of blood T cell repertoires in COVID-19. Sequencing was performed with immunoSEQ multiplex PCR; in TCRdb, only in-frame clones are kept and a portion is missing. The table lists about 240,000 clones, more than 85% of them singletons. The source material was PBMCs or T cells enriched from blood (not recorded which). Every receptor here comes from a woman aged 25 to 45 who had recovered from COVID-19.

This clone was seen only once. The identical CDR3 is also encoded by other nucleotide sequences in the sample. This sequence joins TRBV6-5 and TRBJ1-1, with D perhaps TRBD1 (6 bases). The CDR3 totals 14 residues. The germline V and J ends were trimmed by 0 bases and 2 bases, with 7 bases remaining between them. CDR1 and CDR2 from the germline V gene are MNHEY and SVGAGI. The CDR3 sequence: CASSYSRGNTEAFF. CDR3 bases: TGTGCCAGCAGTTACTCCAGGGGAAACACTGAAGCTTTCTTT.

The rearrangement joins TRBV5-8 to TRBJ1-5, with 9 bases lining up with TRBD1. The CDR3 sequence is 15 residues long. V lost 0 bases to trimming and J lost 7 bases; unmatched junction nucleotides: 5. CDR1 and CDR2 (germline): SGHTS, YDEGEE. The CDR3 region has the DNA TGTGCCAGCAGCTTGGGGGACAGGGCTAGACAGCCCCAGCATTTT. Protein product: CASSLGDRARQPQHF.